The 29 T cell receptor beta chains reported below all come from one sample, sequenced in a study of OX40 agonist ivuxolimab in advanced cancers. Repertoires were generated with immunoSEQ multiplex PCR, while TCRdb's copy carries only in-frame clones and drops some. The sample has tens of thousands of clones, approximately 84% seen once. The sequencing used CD4+ or CD8+ T cells sorted from blood, collected in a trial of the OX40 agonist ivuxolimab. Receptor source: an adult with an advanced solid tumor such as melanoma, head and neck, liver or kidney cancer.

The genes are TRBV18 and TRBJ1-4; D might be TRBD1 (6 bases). The V end was cut by 0 bases, the J end by 3 bases, with 11 bases between. This CDR3 has 16 amino acids. Germline CDR1 KGHSH, CDR2 LQKENI. The CDR3 DNA follows: TGTGCCAGCTCACCACCGAGGCAGGGGTCTAATGAAAAACTGTTTTTT. Protein product: CASSPPRQGSNEKLFF.

The chain uses TRBV30 and TRBJ2-7; the D is unclear. Germline assignment: CDR1 GTSNPN and CDR2 SVGIG (reference sequence). The CDR3 is 12 amino acids. Trimming took 3 bases from V and 4 from J, leaving 10 bases between them. Here the CDR3 reads CAWRVNLYEQYF. DNA of the CDR3: TGTGCCTGGAGGGTAAATCTATACGAGCAGTACTTC.

Concerning this clone itself: The germline gene is not matched at one end of the junction; a read error may be the cause. The V and J genes are TRBV19 and TRBJ2-1; TRBD2 matches 8 bases. CDR3 length equals 16 residues. Germline-derived CDR1 and CDR2 are LNHDA and SQIVND (reference sequence). The CDR3 protein is CASSLWRGDSNNEQFF. The CDR3, as DNA: TGTGCCAGTAGTCTATGGCGGGGGGACTCCAACAATGAGCAGTTCTTC.

The V gene is TRBV7-9, the J gene TRBJ2-7; perhaps TRBD1 as D (6 bases). This CDR3 is 15 amino acids long. V was clipped by 0 bases and J by 2 bases, with 11 bases between them. Per the germline V gene, CDR1 is SEHNR and CDR2 is FQNEAQ (reference sequence). The DNA for the CDR3 is TGTGCCAGCAGCTTAGCCGGGGACACGGCCTACGAGCAGTACTTC. Protein: CASSLAGDTAYEQYF. Based on the CDR3 plus reference TRBV7-9 and TRBJ2-7, the full variable domain is DTGVSQNPRHKITKRGQNVTFRCDPISEHNRLYWYRQTLGQGPEFLTYFQNEAQLEKSRLLSDRFSAERPKGSFSTLEIQRTEQGDSAMYLCASSLAGDTAYEQYFGPGTRLTVT.

The chain combines TRBV18 with TRBJ2-2; D is perhaps TRBD2 (5 bases). Germline V gives CDR1 KGHSH, CDR2 LQKENI. V was shortened by 3 bases and J by 6 bases, with 17 bases between the two germline ends. CDR3 size: 16 residues. As DNA, the CDR3 is TGTGCCAGCTCACCTCCCCTCTCGGGGTTGGCCGGGGAGCTGTTTTTT. It translates to CASSPPLSGLAGELFF.

The chain uses TRBV5-8 and TRBJ2-5; 9 nucleotides match TRBD2. CDR1 SGHTS and CDR2 YDEGEE come from the germline V gene. V gave up 4 bases and J gave up 1 base; unmatched junction bases: 2. The CDR3 is 14 residues long. CDR3 protein: CASSPGLAQETQYF. The CDR3 DNA reads TGTGCCAGCAGCCCGGGACTAGCCCAAGAGACCCAGTACTTC.

The V call is TRBV11-2, the J call TRBJ2-4; possibly TRBD2 for D (6 bases). V lost 3 bases to trimming and J lost 4 bases, with 22 bases between them. The CDR3 totals 18 residues. From germline, CDR1 is SGHAT and CDR2 FQNNGV. CDR3 loop: CASSLVVVGGDLKNIQYF. For the CDR3, the DNA is TGTGCCAGCAGCTTGGTAGTGGTCGGGGGAGACCTTAAAAACATTCAGTACTTC.

Notes on this clone: Within the sample, other DNA sequences also encode this same CDR3. The CDR3 here is CASSLRGANTGELFF. The CDR3 DNA is TGCGCCAGCAGCTTGCGAGGGGCGAACACCGGGGAGCTGTTTTTT. The chain employs TRBV5-1 and TRBJ2-2; D may match TRBD1 or TRBD2 (5 bases each). V was trimmed by 1 base and J by 0 bases, leaving 7 bases between them. This CDR3 comprises 15 residues. The V gene's germline CDR1 is SGHRS and CDR2 YFSETQ. Full variable domain (remainder filled in from reference TRBV5-1 and TRBJ2-2): KAGVTQTPRYLIKTRGQQVTLSCSPISGHRSVSWYQQTPGQGLQFLFEYFSETQRNKGNFPGRFSGRQFSNSRSEMNVSTLELGDSALYLCASSLRGANTGELFFGEGSRLTVL.

V gene TRBV7-8 combines with J gene TRBJ2-5, with 16 bases lining up with TRBD2. This CDR3 is built from 20 residues. Germline V gene lookup returns CDR1 SGHVS and CDR2 FQNEAQ. Germline trimming cut 3 bases from V and 4 bases from J; bases unmatched to any gene: 14. The CDR3 bases are TGTGCCAGCAGCTTCCCCAGATCGGGGGGACTAGCGGGAGGGGCAGAGACCCAGTACTTC. Its translation: CASSFPRSGGLAGGAETQYF.

This clone was seen just once. The CDR3 sequence: CASSLWGLGVQPQHF. CDR3 DNA: TGTGCCAGCAGTTTATGGGGTCTCGGTGTTCAGCCCCAGCATTTT. The chain recombines TRBV28 with TRBJ1-5; no definite D call. CDR1 and CDR2 (germline): MDHEN, SYDVKM. CDR3 length: 15 residues. V was cut by 0 bases and J by 6 bases, with 12 bases left in between.

This chain joins TRBV7-2 and TRBJ2-7, with D hard to call. V lost 3 bases to trimming and J lost 4 bases, with 7 bases between them. Germline V CDR1 and CDR2: SGHTA, FQGNSA. The CDR3 has 12 residues. The CDR3 here is CASSFFGYEQYF. CDR3 DNA sequence: TGTGCCAGCAGCTTTTTTGGTTACGAGCAGTACTTC.

The V and J genes are TRBV30 and TRBJ1-2; D unclear. Germline V lookup: CDR1 GTSNPN, CDR2 SVGIG (reference sequence). CDR3 length: 13 residues. Trimming cost V 5 bases and J 5 bases, with 15 bases left between them. CDR3 in amino acids: CAWGVPGLYGYTF. DNA of the CDR3: TGTGCCTGGGGCGTACCGGGTTTATATGGCTACACCTTC.

The chain recombines TRBV4-1 with TRBJ2-1, with 8 bases lining up with TRBD2. V lost 1 base to trimming and J lost 5 bases; unmatched junction nucleotides: 7. CDR1 and CDR2 from the germline V gene are MGHRA and YSYEKL. CDR3 length: 16 residues. The CDR3 coding sequence is TGCGCCAGCAGCCAAGCCGGGACTAGGGGAGACAATGAGCAGTTCTTC. The encoded protein is CASSQAGTRGDNEQFF.

This clone was recorded only once. V usage is TRBV4-3 and J usage is TRBJ2-2, with D perhaps given as TRBD1 or TRBD2 (5 bases each). V lost 4 bases to trimming and J lost 3 bases, with 12 bases between them. CDR3 length: 15 residues. Germline CDR1 LGHNA, CDR2 YSLEER. The CDR3 bases are TGCGCCAGCAGCCGGACAACTAGGGACACCGGGGAGCTGTTTTTT. It codes for CASSRTTRDTGELFF.

The rearrangement uses TRBV5-4 and TRBJ2-3; D possibly corresponds to TRBD2 (5 bases). Germline V lookup: CDR1 SGHNT, CDR2 YYREEE (reference sequence). This CDR3 has 15 residues. V was shortened by 4 bases and J by 3 bases, with 15 bases between the two germline ends. The CDR3 is CASSRNGKTTDTQYF. The CDR3 DNA reads as TGTGCCAGCAGCCGTAACGGGAAAACTACAGATACGCAGTATTTT. Based on the CDR3 plus reference TRBV5-4 and TRBJ2-3, the full variable domain is ETGVTQSPTHLIKTRGQQVTLRCSSQSGHNTVSWYQQALGQGPQFIFQYYREEENGRGNFPPRFSGLQFPNYSSELNVNALELDDSALYLCASSRNGKTTDTQYFGPGTRLTVL.

For the CDR3, the DNA is TGTGCCAGCAGCTTAGTTTTCTCTGGGGCCAACGTCCTGACTTTC. Amino acid sequence: CASSLVFSGANVLTF. The chain carries TRBV7-9 and TRBJ2-6; D is unresolved. V shed 1 base and J shed 0 bases, with 4 bases lying between them. Per the germline V gene, CDR1 is SEHNR and CDR2 is FQNEAQ (reference sequence). The CDR3 has 15 amino acids.

The chain recombines TRBV11-2 with TRBJ2-3; the D gene is possibly TRBD1 (5 bases). There are 15 residues in the CDR3. CDR1 is SGHAT and CDR2 is FQNNGV in the germline V gene. Trimming left V 0 bases short and J 0 bases short, with 7 bases between. CDR3 loop: CASSLDWGSTDTQYF. The CDR3 region has the DNA TGTGCCAGCAGCTTAGATTGGGGCAGCACAGATACGCAGTATTTT.

The chain links TRBV5-4 to TRBJ2-7, with D perhaps matching TRBD1 (5 bases). Trimming pared 7 bases from V and 6 bases from J, leaving 26 bases between. This CDR3 region has 16 residues. Germline V gene sequence: CDR1 SGHNT, CDR2 YYREEE (reference sequence). CDR3 sequence reads: CASRLDGGRAVGEQYF. The CDR3 coding sequence is TGTGCCAGCCGGCTTGATGGCGGCAGGGCTGTAGGCGAGCAGTACTTC.

This chain links TRBV7-6 with TRBJ1-4, with 9 bases identical to TRBD1. This CDR3 spans 13 amino acids. V was clipped by 5 bases and J by 8 bases; unmatched bases: 3. Germline V gene data show CDR1 as SGHVS and CDR2 as FNYEAQ. CDR3 sequence: CASSPGQGEKLFF. As DNA, the CDR3 is TGTGCCAGCAGCCCAGGACAGGGGGAAAAACTGTTTTTT.

The chain employs TRBV10-3 and TRBJ2-1, with a weak D call TRBD2 (6 bases). The ends were cut back, 0 bases at V and 0 bases at J, with 18 bases in the middle. Germline CDR1 ENHRY, CDR2 SYGVKD. The CDR3 consists of 19 residues. Here the CDR3 reads CAISESLSGAGPSYNEQFF. CDR3 sequence (DNA): TGTGCCATCAGTGAGTCGCTTTCTGGGGCGGGACCCTCCTACAATGAGCAGTTCTTC.

CDR3 DNA sequence: TGTGCCAGCAGTGACTTGGACAGATACTCTGGGGCCAACGTCCTGACTTTC. It yields the protein CASSDLDRYSGANVLTF. The chain joins TRBV27 to TRBJ2-6; a weak D match, TRBD1 (6 bases). CDR3 length: 17 amino acids. V was clipped by 5 bases and J by 0 bases, with 14 bases between them. CDR1 and CDR2 (germline): MNHEY, SMNVEV (reference sequence). The full variable domain, completed using reference TRBV27 and TRBJ2-6, is EAQVTQNPRYLITVTGKKLTVTCSQNMNHEYMSWYRQDPGLGLRQIYYSMNVEVTDKGDVPEGYKVSRKEKRNFPLILESPSPNQTSLYFCASSDLDRYSGANVLTFGAGSRLTVL.

This CDR3 is CASSAGQGGNQPQHF. DNA of the CDR3: TGTGCCAGCAGCGCCGGACAGGGGGGGAATCAGCCCCAGCATTTT. The chain carries TRBV5-6 and TRBJ1-5; 10 bases are a match to TRBD1. Per the germline V gene, CDR1 is SGHDT and CDR2 is YYEEEE. Unmatched junction bases numbered 5, after V lost 4 bases and J lost 4 bases. The CDR3 consists of 15 residues.

The chain uses TRBV28 and TRBJ2-2; 8 nucleotides align to TRBD1. V trimming: 6 bases; J trimming: 4 bases; junction bases outside the gene matches: 7. Germline CDR1 is MDHEN and CDR2 is SYDVKM. This CDR3 comprises 15 residues. The CDR3 sequence: CASSPDRAGTGELFF. CDR3 coding DNA: TGTGCCAGCAGCCCGGACAGGGCGGGCACCGGGGAGCTGTTTTTT. Based on the CDR3 plus reference TRBV28 and TRBJ2-2, the full variable domain is DVKVTQSSRYLVKRTGEKVFLECVQDMDHENMFWYRQDPGLGLRLIYFSYDVKMKEKGDIPEGYSVSREKKERFSLILESASTNQTSMYLCASSPDRAGTGELFFGEGSRLTVL.

This chain joins TRBV9 and TRBJ2-5; 9 nucleotides match TRBD2. V trimming: 3 bases; J trimming: 5 bases; junction bases outside the gene matches: 11. The CDR3 spans 16 residues. Germline-derived CDR1 and CDR2 are SGDLS and YYNGEE. The CDR3 sequence is CASSERVAGVLETQYF. CDR3 nucleotides: TGTGCCAGCAGCGAGAGGGTAGCGGGAGTTTTGGAGACCCAGTACTTC.

The chain employs TRBV30 and TRBJ1-6; D is possibly TRBD1 (5 bases). This CDR3 contains 14 residues. Germline CDR1 GTSNPN, CDR2 SVGIG (reference sequence). Trimming removed 2 bases from V and 7 bases from J, with 12 bases in between. CDR3 loop: CAWSFGTENSPLHF. The CDR3 DNA sequence: TGTGCCTGGAGTTTTGGGACGGAAAATTCACCCCTCCACTTT.

V and J are TRBV5-1 and TRBJ2-6; D call uncertain. Germline V gene lookup returns CDR1 SGHRS and CDR2 YFSETQ. The CDR3 has 15 amino acids. Trimming took 0 bases from V and 2 from J, leaving 6 bases between them. CDR3 residues: CASSLGAPGANVLTF. DNA for the CDR3: TGCGCCAGCAGCTTGGGCGCCCCTGGGGCCAACGTCCTGACTTTC.

The chain couples TRBV7-8 to TRBJ1-1; 8 bases align to TRBD1. V lost 6 bases and J lost 4; bases outside the gene matches: 4. The CDR3 is 13 amino acids. Germline CDR1 and CDR2: SGHVS and FQNEAQ. The CDR3 coding sequence is TGTGCCAGCAGACAAACAGGGGGCACTGAAGCTTTCTTT. It specifies CASRQTGGTEAFF.

The chain has TRBV27 and TRBJ2-1; D is perhaps TRBD1 or TRBD2 (5 bases each). Germline V gene lookup returns CDR1 MNHEY and CDR2 SMNVEV (reference sequence). V dropped 3 bases and J dropped 10 bases, with 7 bases sitting between them. CDR3 length equals 11 residues. The CDR3 DNA sequence: TGTGCCAGCAGTTTCGGGACGGAGCAGTTCTTC. This gives the protein CASSFGTEQFF.

This chain connects TRBV7-3 to TRBJ2-1, with TRBD2 matching over 15 bases. Germline V gene lookup returns CDR1 SGHTA and CDR2 FQGTGA. The CDR3 runs to 20 residues. The J segment lost 0 bases and the V segment lost 4 bases, leaving 10 bases of the junction unmatched. In nucleotides, the CDR3 is TGTGCCAGCAGCTCGTCACGGACTAGCGGGAGGGGAAGCTCCTACAATGAGCAGTTCTTC. Protein sequence: CASSSSRTSGRGSSYNEQFF.